These 7 T cell receptor beta chains originate from one sample sequenced in a study of control samples from healthy donors and cancer patients. The protocol was immunoSEQ multiplex PCR, while the TCRdb copy is restricted to in-frame clones and leaves out a portion. The profile shows fewer than 95,000 clones, just under 85% of them singletons. Sample: blood. All receptors derive from a man aged 30 to 45 in good health.

This clone was counted ten times or more. V and J are TRBV9 and TRBJ1-2, with D perhaps TRBD1 (6 bases). This CDR3 spans 15 amino acids. V lost 0 bases, J lost 2 bases, and 11 bases lay in between. Germline-derived CDR1 and CDR2 are SGDLS and YYNGEE. The CDR3 DNA sequence: TGTGCCAGCAGCGTAGATGGGGGGCTAAACTATGGCTACACCTTC. It codes for CASSVDGGLNYGYTF. The variable domain in full, completed from reference TRBV9 and TRBJ1-2, reads DSGVTQTPKHLITATGQRVTLRCSPRSGDLSVYWYQQSLDQGLQFLIQYYNGEERAKGNILERFSAQQFPDLHSELNLSSLELGDSALYFCASSVDGGLNYGYTFGSGTRLTVV.

The V and J genes are TRBV2 and TRBJ1-3, with D uncertain. The CDR3 consists of 15 residues. CDR1 is SNHLY and CDR2 is FYNNEI in the germline V gene. V was trimmed by 8 bases and J by 0 bases, leaving 14 bases between them. This CDR3 is CASALGVVSGNTIYF. The CDR3 coding sequence is TGTGCCAGCGCACTTGGAGTTGTCTCTGGAAACACCATATATTTT. Using reference TRBV2 and TRBJ1-3 for the parts outside the CDR3, the full variable domain is EPEVTQTPSHQVTQMGQEVILRCVPISNHLYFYWYRQILGQKVEFLVSFYNNEISEKSEIFDDQFSVERPDGSNFTLKIRSTKLEDSAMYFCASALGVVSGNTIYFGEGSWLTVV.

The chain is built from TRBV19 and TRBJ1-2; D unclear. V dropped 1 base and J dropped 7 bases, with 16 bases sitting between them. The CDR3 contains 15 residues. The germline V gene has CDR1 LNHDA and CDR2 SQIVND (reference sequence). The CDR3 nucleotides are TGTGCCAGTAGTATAGTACTCGGGAGATCGCTTGGCTACACCTTC. Protein product: CASSIVLGRSLGYTF.

V gene TRBV9 combines with J gene TRBJ1-1; maybe TRBD1 (6 bases). V lost 4 bases and J 5 bases, leaving 18 bases between the germline ends. Germline V gives CDR1 SGDLS, CDR2 YYNGEE. This CDR3 is 15 amino acids long. The CDR3 loop reads CASSPSIRGGTEAFF. The CDR3 region has the DNA TGTGCCAGCAGCCCCAGTATCAGGGGAGGGACTGAAGCTTTCTTT.

The chain has TRBV11-2 and TRBJ2-3; D perhaps matches TRBD2 (6 bases). Trimming took off 1 base at V and 0 bases at J, with 8 bases between the two ends. Germline lookup yields CDR1 SGHAT and CDR2 FQNNGV. CDR3 size: 15 residues. The CDR3 spells CASSLGGASTDTQYF. CDR3 sequence (DNA): TGTGCCAGCAGCTTAGGCGGGGCTAGCACAGATACGCAGTATTTT.

CDR3 amino acids: CASSEQGAGEQYF. CDR3 bases: TGTGCCAGCAGTGAACAGGGGGCAGGAGAGCAGTACTTC. The chain links TRBV12-3 or TRBV12-4 to TRBJ2-7; 9 bases are shared with TRBD1. The CDR3 has 13 amino acids. J gave up 7 bases and V 5 bases, and 6 bases lay outside the gene matches.

This clone has a single count. V usage is TRBV7-9 and J usage is TRBJ2-7; 10 nucleotides line up with TRBD1. Per the germline V gene, CDR1 is SEHNR and CDR2 is FQNEAQ (reference sequence). V was clipped by 1 base and J by 4 bases; unmatched bases: 7. The CDR3 sequence is 16 residues long. The CDR3 bases are TGTGCCAGCAGCTTAGTCAGGACAGGGGGTCGGTACGAGCAGTACTTC. This gives the protein CASSLVRTGGRYEQYF. Drawing the rest from reference TRBV7-9 and TRBJ2-7, the complete variable domain is DTGVSQNPRHKITKRGQNVTFRCDPISEHNRLYWYRQTLGQGPEFLTYFQNEAQLEKSRLLSDRFSAERPKGSFSTLEIQRTEQGDSAMYLCASSLVRTGGRYEQYFGPGTRLTVT.